Listed here is a single T cell receptor beta chain. Its antigen is still unknown. This entry is derived from a study of CD8 T cells in ankylosing spondylitis. Germline CDR1 GTSNPN, CDR2 SVGIG (reference sequence). The V and J ends lost 0 bases and 1 base respectively, with 6 bases between them. This CDR3 has 13 amino acids. Regarding the study as a whole: Disease-linked clones reportedly concentrated significantly in matched ankylosing spondylitis synovial fluid. Disease-associated clones were CD8+ and fairly uncommon in peripheral blood. It appeared that ankylosing spondylitis blood was characterized by a TCR beta motif of several highly homologous variants.

Quantitative 5'-RACE was performed with molecular barcodes, and it yielded the TCR beta libraries. From the 5' RACE reads, TCRdb called clonotypes with MiXCR, one entry per CDR3 protein. This sample yields hundreds of thousands of distinct CDR3 sequences, of which approximately 17% are seen a single time; 1% belongs to the top ten. The V call is TRBV30, the J call TRBJ1-1; D is ambiguous. The receptor's source is a male donor with ankylosing spondylitis. Sequencing was carried out using blood, either unsorted or a sorted T cell fraction (not recorded which). Here the CDR3 reads CAWSVAQNTEAFF. As DNA, the CDR3 is TGTGCCTGGAGTGTGGCCCAGAACACTGAAGCTTTCTTT.